The 16 T cell receptor beta chains below all came from one sample that was sequenced in a study of OX40 agonist ivuxolimab in advanced cancers. Library method: the immunoSEQ multiplex PCR assay. TCRdb's version of the immuneACCESS table is confined to in-frame rearrangements and falls short of the full clone set. An unresolved V gene accounts for under half of the shortfall where checked; the remainder is of unknown origin. The sample profile shows 70,000 to 90,000 clones; roughly 83% of them were found once. The top ten clones comprise less than 9.5% of the sample. Sequencing used CD4+ or CD8+ T cells sorted from blood, obtained in a trial of the OX40 agonist ivuxolimab. Source of these receptors: an adult with an advanced solid tumor such as melanoma, head and neck, liver or kidney cancer.

This chain links TRBV19 with TRBJ2-6, with D unclear. The V end was cut by 5 bases, the J end by 2 bases, with 10 bases between. The CDR3 extends over 15 amino acids. Germline CDR1 and CDR2: LNHDA and SQIVND (reference sequence). The CDR3 region is CASSVGATGANVLTF. The CDR3 coding sequence is TGTGCCAGTAGTGTCGGAGCTACTGGGGCCAACGTCCTGACTTTC.

The V and J genes are TRBV7-3 and TRBJ1-1, with D possibly matching TRBD1 (6 bases). Trimming took off 3 bases at V and 4 bases at J, with 9 bases between the two ends. CDR3 length: 13 residues. Germline V gene data show CDR1 as SGHTA and CDR2 as FQGTGA. The DNA for the CDR3 is TGTGCCAGCAGCTTCTCGGGGGCCACTGAAGCTTTCTTT. It translates to CASSFSGATEAFF. The full variable domain, rest sourced from reference TRBV7-3 and TRBJ1-1, is GAGVSQTPSNKVTEKGKYVELRCDPISGHTALYWYRQSLGQGPEFLIYFQGTGAADDSGLPNDRFFAVRPEGSVSTLKIQRTERGDSAVYLCASSFSGATEAFFGQGTRLTVV.

The gene calls are TRBV19 and TRBJ1-2; 7 bases are a match to TRBD1. With 2 bases clipped from V and 0 bases from J, the junction kept 9 bases outside the gene matches. Germline CDR1 reads LNHDA; CDR2 reads SQIVND (reference sequence). The CDR3 is made up of 17 amino acids. The DNA of the CDR3 is TGTGCCAGTAGTATAATTCCGAGACAGGGCACTAACTATGGCTACACCTTC. Translated: CASSIIPRQGTNYGYTF.

This clone is a singleton in its sample. The V and J genes are TRBV7-2 and TRBJ2-6; no firm D call. This CDR3 is 15 amino acids long. The germline V gene encodes CDR1 SGHTA and CDR2 FQGNSA. V was clipped by 1 base and J by 0 bases, with 4 bases between them. The CDR3 is CASSLDLSGANVLTF. The CDR3 nucleotides read TGTGCCAGCAGCTTAGACCTCTCTGGGGCCAACGTCCTGACTTTC. The variable domain in full, completed from reference TRBV7-2 and TRBJ2-6, reads GAGVSQSPSNKVTEKGKDVELRCDPISGHTALYWYRQSLGQGLEFLIYFQGNSAPDKSGLPSDRFSAERTGGSVSTLTIQRTQQEDSAVYLCASSLDLSGANVLTFGAGSRLTVL.

The V call is TRBV7-6, the J call TRBJ1-5, with 7 bases lining up with TRBD1. The germline V gene has CDR1 SGHVS and CDR2 FNYEAQ. The CDR3 totals 14 residues. V was pared by 5 bases and J by 3 bases, with 4 bases of the junction left unmatched. This CDR3 is CASSTGQPNQPQHF. The CDR3 region has the DNA TGTGCCAGCAGCACGGGACAGCCCAATCAGCCCCAGCATTTT.

V is TRBV4-1 and J is TRBJ2-5; TRBD1 agrees at 7 bases. V shed 0 bases, J shed 2 bases, and the junction held 6 bases outside the gene matches. This CDR3 comprises 16 residues. Germline lookup yields CDR1 MGHRA and CDR2 YSYEKL. CDR3 DNA: TGCGCCAGCAGCCAAGATAGGGGCAGGGGGCAAGAGACCCAGTACTTC. As protein: CASSQDRGRGQETQYF.

The chain employs TRBV6-1 and TRBJ1-2; TRBD1 might be the D (6 bases). The CDR3 length is 13 residues. V lost 4 bases and J lost 8, with 14 bases in between. CDR1 MNHNS and CDR2 SASEGT come from the germline V gene. CDR3 DNA sequence: TGTGCCAGCAGTGTGGTCGGGGGCTGGGGCTACACCTTC. Translation: CASSVVGGWGYTF.

This clone occurred a few times. V usage is TRBV6-6 and J usage is TRBJ1-6; D unclear. V was pared by 1 base and J by 9 bases, with 4 bases between. The CDR3 has 12 residues. Germline V gives CDR1 MNHNY, CDR2 SVGAGI (reference sequence). CDR3 in amino acids: CASSYLGSPLHF. DNA of the CDR3: TGTGCCAGCAGTTACTTGGGTTCACCCCTCCACTTT.

This clone appeared a single time. This sequence joins TRBV18 and TRBJ2-7; D is undetermined. Germline V gene sequence: CDR1 KGHSH, CDR2 LQKENI. Deletions cut 2 bases from V and 1 base from J, with 9 bases between. This CDR3 is 14 amino acids long. CDR3 in amino acids: CASSPSTYSYEQYF. The CDR3 bases are TGTGCCAGCTCACCATCGACATATTCCTACGAGCAGTACTTC.

The rearrangement uses TRBV6-1 and TRBJ1-1, with D uncertain. Trimming took 8 bases from V and 2 from J, leaving 15 bases between them. Germline V gene lookup returns CDR1 MNHNS and CDR2 SASEGT. This CDR3 is built from 14 residues. The CDR3 DNA reads TGTGCCAGCCTCCGACCGGGCCCTAACACTGAAGCTTTCTTT. It yields the protein CASLRPGPNTEAFF.

The V and J genes are TRBV6-1 and TRBJ2-7; D tentatively reads TRBD1 or TRBD2 (7 bases each). Deletions cut 4 bases from V and 2 bases from J, with 18 bases between. Germline assignment: CDR1 MNHNS and CDR2 SASEGT. The CDR3 runs to 16 residues. In DNA, the CDR3 is TGTGCCAGCAGTGCGGGGAGCGGGACAGTCCCCTACGAGCAGTACTTC. This codes for CASSAGSGTVPYEQYF.

The chain is built from TRBV30 and TRBJ2-3; D possibly corresponds to TRBD1 (6 bases). Germline CDR1 is GTSNPN and CDR2 is SVGIG (reference sequence). Trimming removed 7 bases from V and 0 bases from J, with 11 bases in between. This CDR3 is 13 amino acids long. The CDR3 loop reads CAFSGVSTDTQYF. For the CDR3, the DNA is TGTGCCTTTTCAGGGGTCAGCACAGATACGCAGTATTTT.

CDR3 residues: CASARAEAYEQYF. In nucleotides, the CDR3 is TGTGCCAGCGCGCGGGCAGAAGCCTACGAGCAGTACTTC. The chain links TRBV7-3 to TRBJ2-7; weak D call: TRBD2 (5 bases). CDR1 is SGHTA, CDR2 FQGTGA, per germline. The CDR3 contains 13 residues. The V gene lost 8 bases and the J gene lost 2 bases, with 13 bases spanning the gap.

The chain is built from TRBV19 and TRBJ2-1; D is perhaps TRBD1 (6 bases). Trimming shortened V by 5 bases and J by 10 bases, and 12 bases separated the two germline ends. Germline V gives CDR1 LNHDA, CDR2 SQIVND (reference sequence). The CDR3 covers 12 residues. The CDR3 DNA reads TGTGCCAGTAGTCTACTCGACAGGGAGCAGTTCTTC. Protein: CASSLLDREQFF. The variable domain in full, completed from reference TRBV19 and TRBJ2-1, reads DGGITQSPKYLFRKEGQNVTLSCEQNLNHDAMYWYRQDPGQGLRLIYYSQIVNDFQKGDIAEGYSVSREKKESFPLTVTSAQKNPTAFYLCASSLLDREQFFGPGTRLTVL.

V usage is TRBV15 and J usage is TRBJ1-5, with TRBD1 matching over 9 bases. J gave up 6 bases and V 1 base, and 7 bases lay outside the gene matches. The CDR3 runs to 16 residues. Germline-derived CDR1 and CDR2 are LNHNV and YYDKDF (reference sequence). This CDR3 is CATSRALMTGGQPQHF. DNA of the CDR3: TGTGCCACCAGCAGAGCCCTAATGACAGGGGGTCAGCCCCAGCATTTT.

This rearrangement joins TRBV7-2 to TRBJ1-4; D call uncertain. CDR3 length: 15 amino acids. The V gene's germline CDR1 is SGHTA and CDR2 FQGNSA. V lost 2 bases, J lost 0 bases, and 7 bases lay in between. CDR3 coding DNA: TGTGCCAGCAGCTTATCCCTTGCAACTAATGAAAAACTGTTTTTT. Translated: CASSLSLATNEKLFF.